The 3 T cell receptor beta chains below come from one sample, sequenced in a study of Graves' ophthalmopathy and Graves' hyperthyroidism. TCR beta CDR3 amplification used RNA transcripts. The library came from an HTBI-primed first-round RT-PCR and a second-round multiplex PCR. TCRdb ran MiXCR on the multiplex PCR reads and lists one entry per CDR3 protein. This sample has approximately 640,000 distinct CDR3 sequences, with roughly 39% found just once. What was sequenced was peripheral blood. These receptors were obtained from an adult man with Graves' ophthalmopathy.

At least ten counts were recorded for this clonotype. The chain couples TRBV2 to TRBJ2-7; 9 nucleotides agree with TRBD2. The germline V gene has CDR1 SNHLY and CDR2 FYNNEI. The length of the CDR3 is 16 residues. V was pared by 1 base and J by 4 bases, with 8 bases of the junction left unmatched. The CDR3 is CASSEERSGGPYEQYF. The CDR3 DNA follows: TGTGCCAGCAGTGAAGAGCGAAGCGGGGGGCCGTACGAGCAGTACTTC.

The chain uses TRBV19 and TRBJ1-3, with unresolved D. Trimming cost V 4 bases and J 1 base, with 11 bases left between them. Germline V lookup: CDR1 LNHDA, CDR2 SQIVND (reference sequence). This CDR3 is 15 amino acids long. The CDR3 region has the DNA TGTGCCAGTAGTACTGGTGACGCTTCTGGAAACACCATATATTTT. It yields the protein CASSTGDASGNTIYF. The variable domain in full, completed from reference TRBV19 and TRBJ1-3, reads DGGITQSPKYLFRKEGQNVTLSCEQNLNHDAMYWYRQDPGQGLRLIYYSQIVNDFQKGDIAEGYSVSREKKESFPLTVTSAQKNPTAFYLCASSTGDASGNTIYFGEGSWLTVV.

This clonotype has a handful of counts. This chain uses TRBV12-3 or TRBV12-4 with TRBJ2-2, with 11 bases identical to TRBD1. CDR3 length: 15 amino acids. Losses at the gene ends were 6 bases for V and 3 bases for J; bases not matched to a gene: 3. Here the CDR3 DNA reads TGTGCCAGCAGACCGGGACAGGGGGACACCGGGGAGCTGTTTTTT. It codes for CASRPGQGDTGELFF.